Detailed here is one T cell receptor (beta chain). Its target is unknown. The data originate from a study of cytomegalovirus exposure and HLA in healthy donors. Primers: 60 Vbeta forward and 13 Jbeta reverse. Assay used: immunoSEQ multiplex PCR; TCRdb lists only in-frame clones, some missing. Altogether roughly 180,000 clones are present, approximately 80% being singletons, with the ten largest covering 0.7% to 0.85%. Germline values: CDR1 SGHKS, CDR2 YYEKEE (reference sequence). V lost 2 bases to trimming and J lost 4 bases, with 12 bases between them. This CDR3 has 14 residues. Points from the study as a whole: Researchers reported in a later analysis that common viral pathogens appeared linked to several top clusters. In an earlier analysis, productive rearrangement rates for most beta V segments clustered near 87% or 30%. Analysis performed later found 16,951 TCR beta sequences associated with HLA alleles at 0.05 false discovery rate. The analysis excluded some indistinguishable V segments, including TRBV6-2 and TRBV6-3.

The chain joins TRBV5-5 to TRBJ1-1, with D tentatively TRBD1 (5 bases). The sample comprised PBMCs. This clonotype originated in a female donor in good health and CMV-seronegative. CDR3 in DNA: TGTGCCAGCAGCTTCATTTATCAGGGCACTGAAGCTTTCTTT. It encodes CASSFIYQGTEAFF.